The source of this T cell receptor (beta chain) is a study of shared clonotypes between healthy human individuals. Study-level points and caveats: Among non-shared clonotypes, generation probabilities were lower than among those shared by all four donors.

With respect to this clone: Its matching antigen is unknown.

CD45RA-negative memory and CD45RA+ naive subsets were split from the CD4+ cells. Evenly divided among several immunoSEQ plates was the genomic DNA of each subset. Only in-frame clones appear in the TCRdb table, and some are missing; sequencing was by immunoSEQ multiplex PCR. The sample yields 2 million to 2.5 million clones, about 94% seen once. Germline V CDR1 and CDR2: SNHLY, FYNNEI. The CDR3 consists of 17 residues. Trimming left V 7 bases short and J 0 bases short, with 19 bases between. This sequence joins TRBV2 and TRBJ2-4, with D uncertain. This sequence originates from a man aged 18 to 29 in good health. Sequencing was done on a sample of naive CD4+ T cells sorted from blood. Sample subset: CD45RA+ positively selected. The CDR3 protein is CASIAEEYTLAKNIQYF. DNA for the CDR3: TGTGCCAGCATTGCAGAAGAGTATACCCTAGCCAAAAACATTCAGTACTTC.